This T cell receptor beta chain emerged from a study of response to subunit inactivated influenza vaccine (dated by TCRdb to the late 2010s). For context, the study as a whole: Deep quantitative profiling of the T cell receptor repertoire was used in the study to follow responses to a trivalent subunit inactivated influenza vaccine. The study at large found these results: The authors suggested that each seasonal influenza vaccination may recruit only a limited number of new T cells.

Library preparation used RT-PCR. Sequencer: Illumina HiSeq 2500. TCRdb handled the public reads itself, with Q25 trimming in fastp and clone calling in MiXCR, and kept productive beta chains. Each record represents a unique CDR3 protein, reported with the most common genes and DNA among its rows. This sample has a few hundred thousand distinct CDR3 sequences in its table, and around 15% of those were observed once. Approximately 10% of the sample is taken by the ten largest. Deletion took 1 base off V and 7 bases off J, with a span of 9 bases between the germline ends. Taken from cysteine to phenylalanine, the CDR3 has 14 residues. The read is trimmed to its CDR3 DNA, 42 bases read in frame from base 1. CDR1 and CDR2 are read off the germline V gene as KGHDR and SFDVKD. Remarks on this clonotype: Its specific antigen is unknown. The sample holds no much larger clone one base away, and base qualities are not on file.

The sample here was PBMCs from blood, taken less than 13 days after vaccination. This sequence uses TRBV24-1 and TRBJ2-2; no D gene is confidently identified. The receptor's source is a man aged 45-65 years who received an inactivated influenza vaccine. Donor details come from another sample of the same person, matched by shared clones. The DNA is as follows: TGTGCCACCAGTGATTTATTGGGCAGCGGGGAGCTGTTTTTT. Its translation reads: CATSDLLGSGELFF.